This TCR beta chain came from a study of T cells in Graves' hyperthyroidism and ophthalmopathy. Whole-study findings and limits: Through a model of 13 V-J features, ophthalmopathy was separated from stable hyperthyroidism. Ophthalmopathy, as predicted by the model, came a median around 6 months after the prediction.

Researchers amplified the TCR beta CDR3 regions from RNA transcripts. A first-round RT-PCR of the TCR CDR3 used the HTBI primer set. TCRdb analysed the multiplex PCR reads with MiXCR anew, one entry per CDR3 protein. The data contain 500,000 to 750,000 distinct CDR3 sequences, about 45% of them singletons. This CDR3 has 17 amino acids. In the case of this clonotype: The antigen is not known. Germline and junction disagree at one end, which may indicate a read error.

V and J are TRBV12-3 or TRBV12-4 and TRBJ1-1; D is possibly TRBD1 (5 bases). This clonotype was sampled from a woman under 30 with Graves' hyperthyroidism. The sequencing sample was made of peripheral blood or thyroid tissue (not recorded which). The CDR3 spells CATSGLRGAGPNTEAFF. The CDR3 bases are TGTGCCACCAGTGGTTTGAGGGGCGCGGGGCCGAACACTGAAGCCTTCTTT.